There are many counts of the clone carrying this TCR beta chain. J lost 2 bases, V lost 6 bases, and 9 bases had no gene match. Germline lookup yields CDR1 MDHEN and CDR2 SYDVKM. The CDR3 spans 15 residues. TCRdb itself ran the RT-PCR reads through MiXCR, one entry per CDR3 protein. The sample holds approximately 720,000 distinct CDR3 sequences, approximately 15% seen once. The clonotype comes from a female donor in good health, serving as a healthy control. This chain joins TRBV28 and TRBJ2-7; 8 bases line up with TRBD2. Sequences were obtained from memory CD4+ T cells from blood. The CDR3 is CASRARAGGTYEQYF. CDR3 nucleotides: TGTGCCAGCAGGGCCCGGGCGGGAGGAACCTACGAGCAGTACTTC.